The 21 T cell receptor beta chains presented below share a single source sample, sequenced in a study of early T cells in non-severe SARS-CoV-2 infection. TCRdb passed the 5' RACE reads through MiXCR, listing each CDR3 protein once. Among under 60,000 distinct CDR3 sequences listed, approximately 9% were seen once. The sample was whole blood, taken at baseline. These receptors originate from an adult who was a healthcare worker with PCR-confirmed SARS-CoV-2 infection or an uninfected control (not recorded which).

This clonotype has ten or more counts. The J gene is TRBJ1-5, the V gene TRBV20-1, with 7 bases matching TRBD1. This CDR3 has 14 residues. V shed 4 bases, J shed 4 bases, and the junction held 7 bases outside the gene matches. CDR1 is DFQATT and CDR2 is SNEGSKA in the germline V gene (reference sequence). The CDR3 sequence: CSATTGVGNQPQHF. CDR3 nucleotides: TGCAGTGCTACCACAGGGGTAGGAAATCAGCCCCAGCATTTT.

A few counts support this clonotype. CDR3 bases: TGTGCCAGCAGTCCGACATGGCGAACTATGAACACTGAAGCTTTCTTT. Protein: CASSPTWRTMNTEAFF. V and J are TRBV6-2 or TRBV6-3 and TRBJ1-1; no firm D call. Germline loops: CDR1 MNHEY, CDR2 SVGEGT. V was cut by 5 bases and J by 0 bases, with 16 bases left in between. The CDR3 runs 16 residues.

This clonotype was seen at least ten times. The genes are TRBV28 and TRBJ2-7, with 8 bases lining up with TRBD1. This CDR3 is 14 amino acids long. The germline gives CDR1 MDHEN, CDR2 SYDVKM. The junction had 17 bases not matched to a gene; V was cut back by 7 bases and J by 12 bases. The CDR3 DNA sequence: TGTGCCAGCATATCCGCCGCAGGGGGCTCCTACTCGTACTTC. Amino acid sequence: CASISAAGGSYSYF.

This clonotype was picked up a small number of times. The CDR3 DNA reads as TGTGCCAGCAGTTCTACAGGGACCACCGGGGAGCTGTTTTTT. Translating it yields CASSSTGTTGELFF. The chain uses TRBV3-1 and TRBJ2-2; possible D gene TRBD1, 6 bases. Trimming pared 6 bases from V and 4 bases from J, leaving 12 bases between. The CDR3 consists of 14 residues. Germline CDR1 reads LGHDT; CDR2 reads YNNKEL (reference sequence).

There are many counts of this clonotype. The gene calls are TRBV29-1 and TRBJ2-7; possibly TRBD2 for D (6 bases). The CDR3 runs 12 residues. Per germline, CDR1 SQVTM and CDR2 ANQGSEA. V lost 6 bases to trimming and J lost 3 bases, with 12 bases between them. DNA of the CDR3: TGCAGCGTGCAGGTCGGGGGCTACGAGCAGTACTTC. Translating gives CSVQVGGYEQYF.

This clonotype was found many times. The chain employs TRBV28 and TRBJ1-4; D unclear. This CDR3 is 15 amino acids long. Trimming cost V 5 bases and J 4 bases, with 14 bases left between them. The germline CDR1 and CDR2 sequences are MDHEN and SYDVKM. CDR3: CASSPSETGNEKLFF. In DNA, the CDR3 is TGTGCCAGCAGTCCGTCAGAGACGGGTAATGAAAAACTGTTTTTT.

The genes are TRBV11-2 and TRBJ2-3; 7 nucleotides agree with TRBD2. The V and J ends lost 3 bases and 3 bases, in that order; junction bases with no gene match: 12. Germline values: CDR1 SGHAT, CDR2 FQNNGV. This CDR3 is 17 amino acids long. For the CDR3, the DNA is TGTGCCAGCAGCTTTGGTTCCAGCGGGGTGGGTACAGATACGCAGTATTTT. Translating it yields CASSFGSSGVGTDTQYF.

This clonotype has only a few counts. The V and J genes are TRBV5-5 and TRBJ2-7; D unresolved. Trimming pared 4 bases from V and 1 base from J, leaving 15 bases between. The length of the CDR3 is 15 residues. The germline CDR1 and CDR2 sequences are SGHKS and YYEKEE (reference sequence). The CDR3: CASSPSPDGSYEQYF. CDR3 nucleotide sequence: TGTGCCAGCAGCCCAAGTCCGGACGGATCCTACGAGCAGTACTTC. Variable domain in full (rest from reference TRBV5-5 and TRBJ2-7): DAGVTQSPTHLIKTRGQQVTLRCSPISGHKSVSWYQQVLGQGPQFIFQYYEKEERGRGNFPDRFSARQFPNYSSELNVNALLLGDSALYLCASSPSPDGSYEQYFGPGTRLTVT.

The V gene is TRBV18, the J gene TRBJ1-5, with D possibly being TRBD1 (5 bases). Trimming left V 2 bases short and J 5 bases short, with 10 bases between. Germline V lookup: CDR1 KGHSH, CDR2 LQKENI. This CDR3 is built from 14 residues. The CDR3 reads CASSPSQGDQPQHF. In DNA, the CDR3 is TGTGCCAGCTCACCATCCCAGGGTGATCAGCCCCAGCATTTT.

The sample holds a few counts of this clonotype. The rearrangement joins TRBV29-1 to TRBJ2-7; D remains ambiguous. Trimming stripped 4 bases from V and 1 base from J, with 14 bases between. Germline CDR1 reads SQVTM; CDR2 reads ANQGSEA. The CDR3 spans 14 residues. CDR3 residues: CSVVGLFPSYEQYF. The CDR3 DNA follows: TGCAGCGTTGTAGGCCTCTTCCCGTCCTACGAGCAGTACTTC.

This clonotype was seen a handful of times. CDR3 amino acids: CSVSVDNEQFF. Written as DNA, the CDR3 is TGCAGCGTATCAGTCGATAATGAGCAGTTCTTC. The chain employs TRBV29-1 and TRBJ2-1; no reliable D call. CDR3 length equals 11 residues. The ends were cut back, 6 bases at V and 7 bases at J, with 10 bases in the middle. The germline V gene encodes CDR1 SQVTM and CDR2 ANQGSEA.

This clonotype was counted at least ten times. The V and J genes are TRBV4-3 and TRBJ1-2, with 11 bases matching TRBD1. The CDR3 is 16 residues long. Losses at the gene ends were 0 bases for V and 3 bases for J; bases not matched to a gene: 3. In germline, CDR1 is LGHNA, CDR2 YSLEER. Here the CDR3 DNA reads TGCGCCAGCAGCCAAGATGGGACAGGGGGATACTATGGCTACACCTTC. Amino acid sequence: CASSQDGTGGYYGYTF.

The sample holds a few counts of this clonotype. The chain couples TRBV6-5 to TRBJ1-2, with 8 bases identical to TRBD1. Germline loops: CDR1 MNHEY, CDR2 SVGAGI. V shed 6 bases, J shed 3 bases, and the junction held 6 bases outside the gene matches. The CDR3 runs to 14 residues. The CDR3 sequence is CASSISGGDYGYTF. CDR3 bases: TGTGCCAGCAGCATTTCAGGGGGCGACTATGGCTACACCTTC.

This clonotype occurred many times. V is TRBV30 and J is TRBJ2-6; weak D call: TRBD1 (6 bases). The germline CDR1 and CDR2 sequences are GTSNPN and SVGIG (reference sequence). V lost 3 bases and J lost 2, with 8 bases in between. The CDR3 has 14 amino acids. The CDR3 loop is CAWSGTPGANVLTF. The CDR3 nucleotides are TGTGCCTGGAGCGGGACACCTGGGGCCAACGTCCTGACTTTC. Looking up the rest from reference TRBV30 and TRBJ2-6 gives the full variable domain: SQTIHQWPATLVQPVGSPLSLECTVEGTSNPNLYWYRQAAGRGLQLLFYSVGIGQISSEVPQNLSASRPQDRQFILSSKKLLLSDSGFYLCAWSGTPGANVLTFGAGSRLTVL.

This clonotype was found a few times. This sequence joins TRBV20-1 and TRBJ2-3; D may correspond to TRBD1 or TRBD2 (6 bases each). With 7 bases removed from V and 1 base from J, the gap between germline ends came to 12 bases. This CDR3 has 13 amino acids. Germline assignment: CDR1 DFQATT and CDR2 SNEGSKA (reference sequence). The CDR3 is CSVVGGGTDTQYF. The CDR3 DNA reads TGCAGTGTAGTGGGGGGCGGCACAGATACGCAGTATTTT.

This clonotype was found many times. The V call is TRBV7-2, the J call TRBJ2-2, with D possibly being TRBD1 (6 bases). The CDR3 contains 15 residues. Germline loops: CDR1 SGHTA, CDR2 FQGNSA. Trimming pared 1 base from V and 7 bases from J, leaving 13 bases between. The CDR3 DNA reads TGTGCCAGCAGCTTAGGCAGGGGAATCGGCGGGGAGCTGTTTTTT. Its protein is CASSLGRGIGGELFF.

The chain links TRBV6-2 or TRBV6-3 to TRBJ1-1; D unresolved. The V end was cut by 3 bases, the J end by 5 bases, with 13 bases between. CDR3 size: 14 residues. CDR1 and CDR2 from the germline V gene are MNHEY and SVGEGT. CDR3 residues: CASSYLTGGTEAFF. In nucleotides, the CDR3 is TGTGCCAGCAGTTATCTCACCGGCGGAACTGAAGCTTTCTTT.

This clonotype was seen repeatedly, ten times or more. This chain uses TRBV20-1 with TRBJ1-2; D is unresolved. This CDR3 contains 12 residues. Looked up from germline, CDR1 is DFQATT and CDR2 is SNEGSKA (reference sequence). Trimming stripped 4 bases from V and 0 bases from J, with 6 bases between. The CDR3 DNA follows: TGCAGTGCTATCGGGGCTAACTATGGCTACACCTTC. Translation: CSAIGANYGYTF.

The chain couples TRBV27 to TRBJ1-6; TRBD1 matches at 7 bases. J lost 8 bases, V lost 5 bases, and 12 bases had no gene match. The CDR3 extends over 16 amino acids. The V gene's germline CDR1 is MNHEY and CDR2 SMNVEV (reference sequence). Here the CDR3 reads CASSLGWGTDHSPLHF. CDR3 nucleotide sequence: TGTGCCAGCAGTCTGGGGTGGGGGACAGACCATTCACCCCTCCACTTT.

The chain links TRBV7-6 to TRBJ1-6; no definite D call. V lost 1 base, J lost 10 bases, and 11 bases lay in between. The CDR3 extends over 14 amino acids. Germline CDR1 SGHVS, CDR2 FNYEAQ. The CDR3 reads CASSLDEGGSPLHF. The CDR3 bases are TGTGCCAGCAGCTTAGACGAGGGTGGCTCACCCCTCCACTTT.

This clonotype was counted many times. This chain joins TRBV14 and TRBJ1-1; D remains unclear. The CDR3 sequence is 13 residues long. Trimming took off 5 bases at V and 0 bases at J, with 7 bases between the two ends. Per germline, CDR1 SGHDN and CDR2 FVKESK. The CDR3 here is CASSSLLNTEAFF. In DNA, the CDR3 is TGTGCCAGCAGCAGCCTTTTGAACACTGAAGCTTTCTTT.